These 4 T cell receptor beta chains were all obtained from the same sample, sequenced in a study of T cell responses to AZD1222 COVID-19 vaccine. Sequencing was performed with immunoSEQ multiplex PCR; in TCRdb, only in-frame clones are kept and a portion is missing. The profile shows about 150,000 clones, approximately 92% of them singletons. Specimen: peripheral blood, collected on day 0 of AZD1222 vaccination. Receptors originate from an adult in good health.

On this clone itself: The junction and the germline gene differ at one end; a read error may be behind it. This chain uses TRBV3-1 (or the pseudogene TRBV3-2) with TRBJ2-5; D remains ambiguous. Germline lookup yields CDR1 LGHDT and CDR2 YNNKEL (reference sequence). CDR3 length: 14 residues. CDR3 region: CASTQLRGLETQYF. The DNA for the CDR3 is TGTGCCAGCACCCAATTGCGTGGTCTGGAGACCCAGTACTTC.

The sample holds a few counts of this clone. This chain's CDR3 is CASSYSRPKNTEAFF. The CDR3, as DNA: TGTGCCAGCAGTTACTCGAGACCCAAGAACACTGAAGCTTTCTTT. V usage is TRBV6-2 or TRBV6-3 and J usage is TRBJ1-1; D unresolved. Trimming took off 0 bases at V and 1 base at J, with 9 bases between the two ends. The CDR3 extends over 15 amino acids. Germline-derived CDR1 and CDR2 are MNHEY and SVGEGT.

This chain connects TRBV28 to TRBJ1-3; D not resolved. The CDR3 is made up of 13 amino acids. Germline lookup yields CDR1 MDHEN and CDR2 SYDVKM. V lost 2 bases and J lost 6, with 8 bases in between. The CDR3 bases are TGTGCCAGCAGTTTACATAGGACAAACACCATATATTTT. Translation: CASSLHRTNTIYF. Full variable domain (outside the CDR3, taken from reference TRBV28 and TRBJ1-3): DVKVTQSSRYLVKRTGEKVFLECVQDMDHENMFWYRQDPGLGLRLIYFSYDVKMKEKGDIPEGYSVSREKKERFSLILESASTNQTSMYLCASSLHRTNTIYFGEGSWLTVV.

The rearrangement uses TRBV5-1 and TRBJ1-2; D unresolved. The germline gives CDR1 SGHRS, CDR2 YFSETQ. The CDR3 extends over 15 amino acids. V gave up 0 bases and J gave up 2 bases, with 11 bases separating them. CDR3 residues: CASSLAVRGNYGYTF. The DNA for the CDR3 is TGCGCCAGCAGCTTGGCCGTGAGAGGGAACTATGGCTACACCTTC. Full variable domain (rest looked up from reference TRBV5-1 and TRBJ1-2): KAGVTQTPRYLIKTRGQQVTLSCSPISGHRSVSWYQQTPGQGLQFLFEYFSETQRNKGNFPGRFSGRQFSNSRSEMNVSTLELGDSALYLCASSLAVRGNYGYTFGSGTRLTVV.